This is a list of T cell receptor beta chains from one sample in a study of vaccination and CD4 T cells after COVID-19. MiXCR, run by TCRdb on the PCR reads, gives a single entry per CDR3 protein. The sample includes 7,600 or so distinct CDR3 sequences, about a fifth of them seen just once. These receptors' antigens are unknown. The input for sequencing was CD4+ T cells from blood, cultured in vitro, taken after SARS-CoV-2 vaccination. These receptors originate from a human donor who had recovered from COVID-19. CDR3s include the opening cysteine and the closing phenylalanine or tryptophan. The order of the fields is V gene, J gene, D gene, clone size, CDR3 DNA, CDR3 protein. A D gene is named only where the DNA matches it firmly. Some rows have no size entry. The others give once, few or many, or a class for an expanded clone.

V: TRBV15; J: TRBJ2-1; D: .; size: .; DNA: TGTGCCACCAGCAGAGCCGGGAGTTACAATGAGCAGTTCTTC; CDR3: CATSRAGSYNEQFF
V: TRBV7-9; J: TRBJ2-2; D: .; size: .; DNA: TGTGCCAGCAGCTTAGTCCTCGGACAGGAGGGAGCCGGGGAGCTGTTTTTT; CDR3: CASSLVLGQEGAGELFF
V: TRBV28; J: TRBJ1-1; D: .; size: few; DNA: TGTGCCAGCCTAACATGGAAGAACACTGAAGCTTTCTTT; CDR3: CASLTWKNTEAFF
V: TRBV20-1; J: TRBJ2-7; D: .; size: many; DNA: TGCAGTGCTCGAGAGCAACATCTTGCCATTTACGAGCAGTACTTC; CDR3: CSAREQHLAIYEQYF
V: TRBV7-2; J: TRBJ2-3; D: .; size: .; DNA: TGTGCCAGCAGCTTAGCGCGGGGCGGCGATACGCAGTATTTT; CDR3: CASSLARGGDTQYF
V: TRBV28; J: TRBJ1-5; D: .; size: .; DNA: TGTGCCAGCAGTTATGGTCGGGCAGCATATAGCAATCAGCCCCAGCATTTT; CDR3: CASSYGRAAYSNQPQHF
V: TRBV7-3; J: TRBJ2-5; D: TRBD2; size: many; DNA: TGTGCCAGCAGTCCCACCGGGGGGGGGGAGACCCAGTACTTC; CDR3: CASSPTGGGETQYF
V: TRBV29-1; J: TRBJ1-3; D: .; size: few; DNA: TGCAGCGTGACGATCCAGGGCTACTCTGGAAACACCATATATTTT; CDR3: CSVTIQGYSGNTIYF
V: TRBV6-5; J: TRBJ2-3; D: .; size: few; DNA: TGTGCCAGCAGTTACCGGCAGGGGCTTGCAGATACGCAGTATTTT; CDR3: CASSYRQGLADTQYF
V: TRBV19; J: TRBJ1-1; D: .; size: .; DNA: TGTGCCAGTTCCTTAGGGGGGTGGTTTGACACTGAAGCTTTCTTT; CDR3: CASSLGGWFDTEAFF
V: TRBV5-4; J: TRBJ2-1; D: TRBD2; size: .; DNA: TGTGCCAGCAGCCTTGGGGGGTCTAGCGGGAGCAATGAGCAGTTCTTC; CDR3: CASSLGGSSGSNEQFF
V: TRBV11-2; J: TRBJ1-6; D: .; size: few; DNA: TGTGCCAGCAGCTTAGTCGACTCCTTACCCCTCCACTTT; CDR3: CASSLVDSLPLHF
V: TRBV7-9; J: TRBJ2-2; D: .; size: .; DNA: TGTGCCAGCAGTGGCGGGTCGAACACCGGGGAGCTGTTTTTT; CDR3: CASSGGSNTGELFF
V: TRBV4-2; J: TRBJ2-7; D: .; size: .; DNA: TGTGCCAGCAGCCGAGCAGGGCTAGAAACCTACGAGCAGTACTTC; CDR3: CASSRAGLETYEQYF
V: TRBV20-1; J: TRBJ2-3; D: TRBD2; size: .; DNA: TGCAGTGCTAGAAGGGGACTAGCGGGAGAGAGCACAGATACGCAGTATTTT; CDR3: CSARRGLAGESTDTQYF
V: TRBV18; J: TRBJ2-5; D: TRBD2; size: .; DNA: TGTGCCAGCTCACCAGGGCTTCTAGCGGGGGTCAAAGAGACCCAGTACTTC; CDR3: CASSPGLLAGVKETQYF
V: TRBV11-2; J: TRBJ2-7; D: TRBD1; size: few; DNA: TGTGCCAGCAGCTCGGGACAGGCTACCTACGAGCAGTACTTC; CDR3: CASSSGQATYEQYF
V: TRBV24-1; J: TRBJ2-5; D: .; size: .; DNA: TGTGCCACCAGTGACTGGACAGACCAAGAGACCCAGTACTTC; CDR3: CATSDWTDQETQYF
V: TRBV20-1; J: TRBJ1-2; D: .; size: few; DNA: TGCAGTGCTAGGGGGGGGCGGAATGGCTACACCTTC; CDR3: CSARGGRNGYTF
V: TRBV20-1; J: TRBJ1-1; D: .; size: .; DNA: TGCAGTGCTAGAGATCATGGGTTCCAGGGGGCTTTCTTT; CDR3: CSARDHGFQGAFF
V: TRBV7-8; J: TRBJ2-1; D: .; size: many; DNA: TGTGCCAGCAGCGAGGCGGGTCACAATGAGCAGTTCTTC; CDR3: CASSEAGHNEQFF
V: TRBV11-3; J: TRBJ1-6; D: .; size: once; DNA: TGTGCCAGTGCAGGCAGCGCGGTTAATTCACCCCTCCACTTT; CDR3: CASAGSAVNSPLHF
V: TRBV20-1; J: TRBJ2-3; D: .; size: medium-sized; DNA: TGCAGTGCTAGAGGCCTGGGGGCAAATAAATATAGCACAGATACGCAGTATTTT; CDR3: CSARGLGANKYSTDTQYF
V: TRBV20-1; J: TRBJ2-1; D: TRBD1; size: .; DNA: TGCAGTGCTGAAGGACAGGGGGCCTTTGGTGAGCAGTTCTTC; CDR3: CSAEGQGAFGEQFF
V: TRBV7-2; J: TRBJ2-3; D: .; size: few; DNA: TGTGCCAGCAGCCCCGGGGGTACAGGTCTGACAGATACGCAGTATTTT; CDR3: CASSPGGTGLTDTQYF
V: TRBV29-1; J: TRBJ2-3; D: .; size: few; DNA: TGCAGCGTGCTCCTAGCCTACGGCACAGATACGCAGTATTTT; CDR3: CSVLLAYGTDTQYF
V: TRBV10-3; J: TRBJ1-1; D: .; size: few; DNA: TGTGCCATCAGTGAGTCGACAGCCCAAGCTTTCTTT; CDR3: CAISESTAQAFF
V: TRBV2; J: TRBJ1-2; D: TRBD1; size: .; DNA: TGTGCCAGCTCGAAGCTTCGGGACAGTTATGGCTACACCTTC; CDR3: CASSKLRDSYGYTF
V: TRBV28; J: TRBJ2-1; D: .; size: medium-sized; DNA: TGTGCCAGCAGTTCCAGACAGCGTCTTTACAATGAGCAGTTCTTC; CDR3: CASSSRQRLYNEQFF
V: TRBV14; J: TRBJ2-6; D: TRBD1; size: few; DNA: TGTGCCAGCAGCCAAGCTCCTTGGACAGGACTCTCTGGGGCCAACGTCCTGACTTTC; CDR3: CASSQAPWTGLSGANVLTF
V: TRBV11-3; J: TRBJ2-7; D: TRBD1; size: few; DNA: TGTGCCAGCAGCCGACAGGGGGTCGCCTTCTACGAGCAGTACTTC; CDR3: CASSRQGVAFYEQYF
V: TRBV7-8; J: TRBJ1-5; D: .; size: medium-sized; DNA: TGTGCCAGCAGCTTAGGGGGGCAGGGACATCAGCCCCAGCATTTT; CDR3: CASSLGGQGHQPQHF
V: TRBV20-1; J: TRBJ1-2; D: .; size: many; DNA: TGCAGTGCTACAGGGTCCTATGGCTACACCTTC; CDR3: CSATGSYGYTF
V: TRBV11-2; J: TRBJ2-3; D: .; size: once; DNA: TGTGCCAGCAGCTTAGGCTACCAGGGCGATACGCAGTATTTT; CDR3: CASSLGYQGDTQYF
V: TRBV29-1; J: TRBJ2-1; D: .; size: .; DNA: TGCAGCGTTGACTCCATAGGCCCCAATGAGCAGTTCTTC; CDR3: CSVDSIGPNEQFF
V: TRBV6-1; J: TRBJ2-7; D: TRBD1; size: many; DNA: TGTGCCAGCAGTAGGGACAGGGTTTTCCACGAGCAGTACTTC; CDR3: CASSRDRVFHEQYF
V: TRBV20-1; J: TRBJ1-5; D: .; size: many; DNA: TGCAGTGCTGCGAGACGGGGGAATCAGCCCCAGCATTTT; CDR3: CSAARRGNQPQHF
V: TRBV20-1; J: TRBJ2-4; D: .; size: .; DNA: TGCAGTGCTAGAAACGACGCCATTCAGTACTTC; CDR3: CSARNDAIQYF
V: TRBV5-1; J: TRBJ1-1; D: .; size: few; DNA: TGCGCCAGCAGCTACGGGTCGACAGTGAACACTGAAGCTTTCTTT; CDR3: CASSYGSTVNTEAFF
V: TRBV11-2; J: TRBJ2-1; D: TRBD2; size: .; DNA: TGTGCCAGCAGCCCGAGAGGGACTAGCGGGGGATACAATGAGCAGTTCTTC; CDR3: CASSPRGTSGGYNEQFF
V: TRBV20-1; J: TRBJ2-5; D: TRBD2; size: medium-sized; DNA: TGCAGTGCTAGTGAGGGAGGGTGGGAGACCCAGTACTTC; CDR3: CSASEGGWETQYF
V: TRBV5-1; J: TRBJ1-5; D: .; size: .; DNA: TGCGCCAGCACCCTTCTAGGGGCGCCCGGTCAGCCCCAGCATTTT; CDR3: CASTLLGAPGQPQHF
V: TRBV30; J: TRBJ2-7; D: .; size: .; DNA: TGTGCCTGGAGAGAATCTAGCGTGAGGTCGTGGTACTTC; CDR3: CAWRESSVRSWYF
V: TRBV20-1; J: TRBJ2-3; D: TRBD2; size: many; DNA: TGCAGTGCTAGAGATCTGAGCGGGAGAAGGGCAGATACGCAGTATTTT; CDR3: CSARDLSGRRADTQYF
V: TRBV15; J: TRBJ1-5; D: .; size: medium-sized; DNA: TGTGCCACCAGCCCCAGACAGACTGGTCAGCCCCAGCATTTT; CDR3: CATSPRQTGQPQHF
V: TRBV7-9; J: TRBJ2-1; D: .; size: medium-sized; DNA: TGTGCCAGCAGCCTTCAGTATGAGCAGTTCTTC; CDR3: CASSLQYEQFF
V: TRBV6-2/TRBV6-3; J: TRBJ2-5; D: TRBD1; size: many; DNA: TGTGCCAGCAGGTCGACAGGGCACGAGACCCAGTACTTC; CDR3: CASRSTGHETQYF
V: TRBV29-1; J: TRBJ2-5; D: TRBD1; size: medium-sized; DNA: TGCAGCGTTGAAGAAGGGGGCACAGAGACCCAGTACTTC; CDR3: CSVEEGGTETQYF
V: TRBV1; J: TRBJ1-6; D: .; size: .; DNA: TGCACCAGCAGCCACAGGCGCTGCTCCTATAATTCACCCCTCCACTTT; CDR3: CTSSHRRCSYNSPLHF
V: TRBV19; J: TRBJ2-1; D: TRBD1; size: few; DNA: TGTGCCAGTACCCTGGACAGGGGAGGGTACAATGAGCAGTTCTTC; CDR3: CASTLDRGGYNEQFF
V: TRBV20-1; J: TRBJ1-5; D: .; size: medium-sized; DNA: TGCAGTGCTTACCCCGGAAGCAATCAGCCCCAGCATTTT; CDR3: CSAYPGSNQPQHF
V: TRBV27; J: TRBJ2-3; D: .; size: few; DNA: TGTGCCAGCAGTTTATCGTGGACAGATACGCAGTATTTT; CDR3: CASSLSWTDTQYF
V: TRBV15; J: TRBJ2-1; D: TRBD2; size: few; DNA: TGTGCCACCAGCTTGAATCCGGGACTAGCGGGAGGTGAGCAGTTCTTC; CDR3: CATSLNPGLAGGEQFF
V: TRBV7-7; J: TRBJ2-7; D: .; size: .; DNA: TGTGCTAGCAGCACCCCGACGGTCGGGTACTTC; CDR3: CASSTPTVGYF
V: TRBV6-1; J: TRBJ2-3; D: TRBD2; size: .; DNA: TGTGCCAGCAGCCGAGGGACTAGCGGGGACCTTTGGCAGTATTTT; CDR3: CASSRGTSGDLWQYF
V: TRBV5-6; J: TRBJ2-6; D: .; size: .; DNA: TGTGCCAGCCTTAGGCGAGGTGGGGCCAACGTCCTGACTTTC; CDR3: CASLRRGGANVLTF
V: TRBV28; J: TRBJ2-6; D: TRBD1; size: few; DNA: TGTGCCAGCAGTTCCGACAGGGTCGGCTCTGGGGCCAACGTCCTGACTTTC; CDR3: CASSSDRVGSGANVLTF